This T cell receptor (beta chain) was sequenced during a study of shared clonotypes between healthy human individuals. This table comes from immunoSEQ multiplex PCR, and its TCRdb copy is limited to in-frame clones, with some not included. The repertoire holds around 1.1 million clones, roughly 80% seen once, with 0.89% in the top ten. CDR3 length: 16 residues. Germline V lookup: CDR1 LNHNV, CDR2 YYDKDF (reference sequence). V lost 5 bases to trimming and J lost 9 bases; unmatched junction nucleotides: 13. This clone was detected a few times. The clonotype was recovered from a man younger than 30 in good health. Some clones in this sample may be carry-over from other donors' samples. The chain has TRBV15 and TRBJ2-3; TRBD2 aligns across 11 bases. Specimen: memory CD4+ T cells from PBMCs. This sample's subset: CD45RA-negative fraction. CDR3 in DNA: TGTGCCACCAGCCCCGGGACTAGCGGTCTTAGGGGAACGCAGTATTTT. Translation: CATSPGTSGLRGTQYF.